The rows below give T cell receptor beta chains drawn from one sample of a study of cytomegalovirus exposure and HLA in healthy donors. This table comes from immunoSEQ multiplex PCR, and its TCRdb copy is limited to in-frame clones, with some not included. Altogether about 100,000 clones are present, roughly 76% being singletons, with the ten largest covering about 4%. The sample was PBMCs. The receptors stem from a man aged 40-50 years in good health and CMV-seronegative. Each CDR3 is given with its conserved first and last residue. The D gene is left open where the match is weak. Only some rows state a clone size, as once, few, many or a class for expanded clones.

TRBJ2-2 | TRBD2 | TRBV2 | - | CASSVIAGNTGELFF | TGTGCCAGCAGCGTAATAGCGGGGAACACCGGGGAGCTGTTTTTT
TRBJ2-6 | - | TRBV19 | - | CGGGTGANVLTF | TGTGGAGGGGGTACTGGGGCCAACGTCCTGACTTTC
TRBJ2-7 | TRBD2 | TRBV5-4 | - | CASSLLGGIYEQYF | TGTGCCAGCAGCTTGCTGGGAGGGATCTACGAGCAGTACTTC
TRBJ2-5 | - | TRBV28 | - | CASASGMETQYF | TGTGCCAGCGCTTCAGGAATGGAGACCCAGTACTTC
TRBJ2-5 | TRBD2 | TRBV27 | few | CASSLWTSGKETQYF | TGTGCCAGCAGTTTATGGACTAGCGGAAAAGAGACCCAGTACTTC
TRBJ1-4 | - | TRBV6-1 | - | CASSSNNNEKLFF | TGTGCCAGCAGCTCCAACAATAATGAAAAACTGTTTTTT
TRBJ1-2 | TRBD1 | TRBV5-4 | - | CASSAGQRDNYGYTF | TGTGCCAGCAGCGCGGGACAGAGAGATAACTATGGCTACACCTTC
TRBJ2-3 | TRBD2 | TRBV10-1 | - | CASTGTSGGQDTDTQYF | TGCGCCAGCACCGGGACTAGCGGGGGGCAGGACACAGATACGCAGTATTTT
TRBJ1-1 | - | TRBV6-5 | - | CASSYASGVGTEAFF | TGTGCCAGCAGTTACGCCTCCGGGGTGGGCACTGAAGCTTTCTTT
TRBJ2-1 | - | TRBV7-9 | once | CSSSLNTGNEQFF | TGTTCCAGCAGCTTAAATACAGGGAATGAGCAGTTCTTC
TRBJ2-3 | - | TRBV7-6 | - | CASSFGESSTQYF | TGTGCCAGCAGCTTCGGGGAGTCAAGTACGCAGTATTTT
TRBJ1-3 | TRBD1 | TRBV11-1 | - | CASSLGTGSGNTIYF | TGTGCCAGCAGCTTGGGGACAGGTTCCGGAAACACCATATATTTT
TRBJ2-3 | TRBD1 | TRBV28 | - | CASSLWTGSSTDTQYF | TGTGCCAGCAGTTTATGGACAGGGTCAAGCACAGATACGCAGTATTTT
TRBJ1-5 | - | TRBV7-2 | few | CASSLEAGGGQPQHF | TGTGCCAGCAGCTTAGAGGCCGGGGGAGGTCAGCCCCAGCATTTT
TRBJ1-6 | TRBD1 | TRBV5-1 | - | CASSGGQGGNSPLHF | TGCGCCAGCAGCGGGGGACAGGGAGGAAATTCACCCCTCCACTTT
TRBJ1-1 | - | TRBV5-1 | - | CASSGQTMNTEAFF | TGCGCCAGCAGCGGACAGACCATGAACACTGAAGCTTTCTTT
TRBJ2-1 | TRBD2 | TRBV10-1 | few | CASSGGLAGEQFF | TGCGCCAGCAGTGGGGGACTAGCGGGTGAGCAGTTCTTC
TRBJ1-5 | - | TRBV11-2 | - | CASSSGQTPRANQPQHF | TGTGCCAGCAGCTCGGGACAAACCCCTCGTGCCAATCAGCCCCAGCATTTT
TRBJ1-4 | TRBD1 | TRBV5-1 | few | CASSLGTGGTNEKLFF | TGCGCCAGCAGCCTTGGGACAGGGGGCACTAATGAAAAACTGTTTTTT
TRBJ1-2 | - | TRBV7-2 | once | CASSLTREVYGYTF | TGTGCCAGCAGCTTAACCAGGGAGGTCTACGGCTACACCTTC
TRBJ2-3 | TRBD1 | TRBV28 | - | CASTAQGGTDTQYF | TGTGCCAGCACCGCACAGGGGGGCACAGATACGCAGTATTTT
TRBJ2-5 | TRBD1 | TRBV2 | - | CASSDRDRGYIETQYF | TGTGCCAGCAGTGACCGGGACAGGGGGTATATAGAGACCCAGTACTTC
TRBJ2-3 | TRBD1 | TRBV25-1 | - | CASSEWADRGTDTQYF | TGTGCCAGCAGTGAATGGGCGGACAGGGGAACAGATACGCAGTATTTT
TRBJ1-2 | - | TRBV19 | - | CASSLQGFNYGYTF | TGTGCCAGTAGTCTACAGGGCTTCAACTATGGCTACACCTTC
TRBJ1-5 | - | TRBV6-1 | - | CASSGQGYNQPQHF | TGTGCCAGCAGTGGGCAGGGCTACAATCAGCCCCAGCATTTT